Below, 16 T cell receptor beta chains from the same sample are listed, as sequenced in a study of blood T cell repertoires in COVID-19. Produced via immunoSEQ multiplex PCR; TCRdb's table is partial and in-frame only. Among 130,000 to 150,000 clones listed, approximately 80% were seen once. Sequencing was performed on peripheral blood. Receptor source: a man between 60 and 70 years old with active or convalescent COVID-19.

This chain joins TRBV5-6 and TRBJ1-1; no firm D call. This CDR3 is built from 12 residues. CDR1 SGHDT and CDR2 YYEEEE come from the germline V gene. Trimming took off 4 bases at V and 10 bases at J, with 14 bases between the two ends. The CDR3 is CASSLSEGRAFF. CDR3 in DNA: TGTGCCAGCAGCCTATCGGAGGGTAGAGCTTTCTTT.

In this sample, this clone turned up once. The chain joins TRBV6-5 to TRBJ1-5; tentative D call: TRBD1 (6 bases). CDR1 is MNHEY, CDR2 SVGAGI, per germline. The V and J ends lost 6 bases and 6 bases respectively, with 18 bases between them. CDR3 length: 15 residues. The CDR3 is CASRGQQGVAQPQHF. The CDR3 bases are TGTGCCAGCAGGGGCCAACAGGGAGTCGCTCAGCCCCAGCATTTT.

The chain carries TRBV6-5 and TRBJ1-1, with TRBD1 matching over 7 bases. This CDR3 contains 15 residues. The germline CDR1 and CDR2 sequences are MNHEY and SVGAGI. V shed 5 bases, J shed 11 bases, and the junction held 17 bases outside the gene matches. CDR3 bases: TGTGCCAGCAGTACCTCTGGGAAGGGGGCTGGAGTTGCTTTCTTT. As protein: CASSTSGKGAGVAFF.

This clone was found once. The chain is built from TRBV24-1 and TRBJ2-3, with D tentatively TRBD2 (6 bases). CDR1 KGHDR and CDR2 SFDVKD come from the germline V gene. Deletions cut 5 bases from V and 4 bases from J, with 18 bases between. The CDR3 contains 16 residues. The CDR3 DNA is TGTGCCACCAGTGCTCCAAGGGCGGAGGGTGCAGATACGCAGTATTTT. It yields the protein CATSAPRAEGADTQYF.

The V gene is TRBV27, the J gene TRBJ1-4; D might be TRBD1 (5 bases). The germline V gene has CDR1 MNHEY and CDR2 SMNVEV (reference sequence). The CDR3 consists of 15 residues. The V end was cut by 6 bases, the J end by 8 bases, with 19 bases between. CDR3 sequence (DNA): TGTGCCAGCAGGGGGGTGCTCCGGGGGGACGAAAAACTGTTTTTT. Its protein is CASRGVLRGDEKLFF.

This clone was found many times. The gene calls are TRBV11-2 and TRBJ1-1; D perhaps matches TRBD1 (5 bases). V lost 0 bases and J lost 7, with 9 bases in between. The CDR3 is 13 amino acids. CDR1 SGHAT and CDR2 FQNNGV come from the germline V gene. CDR3 amino acids: CASSLEGVGEAFF. The CDR3 DNA reads as TGTGCCAGCAGCTTAGAAGGGGTGGGTGAAGCTTTCTTT.

Only a few counts were recorded for this clone. This chain links TRBV7-2 with TRBJ2-7; 11 nucleotides agree with TRBD2. The CDR3 covers 17 residues. Trimming removed 4 bases from V and 1 base from J; junction bases left unmatched: 9. Germline loops: CDR1 SGHTA, CDR2 FQGNSA. CDR3 residues: CASSSGRGLAGSYEQYF. CDR3 DNA sequence: TGTGCCAGCAGCTCCGGTCGTGGACTAGCGGGTTCCTACGAGCAGTACTTC.

The sample holds many counts of this clone. The rearrangement uses TRBV30 and TRBJ2-1; 8 nucleotides align to TRBD2. Per germline, CDR1 GTSNPN and CDR2 SVGIG (reference sequence). V was clipped by 3 bases and J by 9 bases; unmatched bases: 10. The CDR3 runs 14 residues. As DNA, the CDR3 is TGTGCCTGGAGACCCCCGGGACTAGGAGCTGAGCAGTTCTTC. It encodes CAWRPPGLGAEQFF. The variable domain in full, with the rest retrieved from reference TRBV30 and TRBJ2-1, is SQTIHQWPATLVQPVGSPLSLECTVEGTSNPNLYWYRQAAGRGLQLLFYSVGIGQISSEVPQNLSASRPQDRQFILSSKKLLLSDSGFYLCAWRPPGLGAEQFFGPGTRLTVL.

V gene TRBV30 combines with J gene TRBJ2-3, with D unresolved. This CDR3 has 16 amino acids. The V end lost 0 bases, the J end lost 2 bases, and 15 bases lay between the germline ends. Germline lookup yields CDR1 GTSNPN and CDR2 SVGIG (reference sequence). The CDR3 region is CAWSVRTTGNTDTQYF. CDR3 sequence (DNA): TGTGCCTGGAGTGTACGAACTACCGGTAACACAGATACGCAGTATTTT.

This rearrangement joins TRBV25-1 to TRBJ1-4; D possibly corresponds to TRBD1 (6 bases). This CDR3 has 14 amino acids. Germline V lookup: CDR1 MGHDK, CDR2 SYGVNS. V was cut by 3 bases and J by 8 bases, with 13 bases left in between. In DNA, the CDR3 is TGTGCCAGCAGTGAGCAAGGGGGTTCCGAAAAACTGTTTTTT. It yields the protein CASSEQGGSEKLFF.

The genes are TRBV6-2 or TRBV6-3 and TRBJ2-2; a possible D gene is TRBD2 (6 bases). CDR3 size: 18 residues. Trimming cost V 6 bases and J 0 bases, with 20 bases left between them. Germline CDR1 MNHEY, CDR2 SVGEGT. CDR3 sequence: CASSLILGRDANTGELFF. For the CDR3, the DNA is TGTGCCAGCAGCCTCATTCTTGGGCGGGACGCGAACACCGGGGAGCTGTTTTTT.

The chain links TRBV4-3 to TRBJ1-4; D perhaps matches TRBD1 (6 bases). The CDR3 totals 18 residues. CDR1 LGHNA and CDR2 YSLEER come from the germline V gene. V shed 0 bases and J shed 7 bases, with 21 bases lying between them. CDR3 residues: CASSQDIRQVLGSEKLFF. CDR3 in DNA: TGCGCCAGCAGCCAAGATATAAGACAGGTGCTTGGTAGTGAAAAACTGTTTTTT.

This clone has just a few counts. This chain links TRBV14 with TRBJ2-1; D is perhaps TRBD1 (6 bases). The CDR3 covers 14 residues. The V gene lost 3 bases and the J gene lost 7 bases, with 13 bases spanning the gap. CDR1 is SGHDN, CDR2 FVKESK, per germline. The CDR3 loop reads CASSHHAQGNEQFF. Here the CDR3 DNA reads TGTGCCAGCAGCCATCATGCACAGGGTAATGAGCAGTTCTTC. Drawing the rest from reference TRBV14 and TRBJ2-1, the complete variable domain is EAGVTQFPSHSVIEKGQTVTLRCDPISGHDNLYWYRRVMGKEIKFLLHFVKESKQDESGMPNNRFLAERTGGTYSTLKVQPAELEDSGVYFCASSHHAQGNEQFFGPGTRLTVL.

Sample share makes this clone medium-sized. The J gene is TRBJ1-1, the V gene TRBV5-5, with D tentatively TRBD1 (6 bases). Trimming removed 2 bases from V and 1 base from J, with 12 bases in between. There are 15 residues in the CDR3. Germline V CDR1 and CDR2: SGHKS, YYEKEE (reference sequence). The CDR3 bases are TGTGCCAGCAGCTTTTTGGACAGAGCGAACACTGAAGCTTTCTTT. It encodes CASSFLDRANTEAFF.

This clone was detected once. V gene TRBV14 combines with J gene TRBJ1-4; D is undetermined. With 4 bases removed from V and 4 bases from J, the gap between germline ends came to 16 bases. CDR3 size: 16 residues. CDR1 SGHDN and CDR2 FVKESK come from the germline V gene. The DNA for the CDR3 is TGTGCCAGCAGCCCAGGACTTAGACTGCGTAATGAAAAACTGTTTTTT. Translating it yields CASSPGLRLRNEKLFF.

The genes are TRBV27 and TRBJ1-1; tentatively, D is TRBD1 (5 bases). The CDR3 totals 14 residues. Trimming removed 7 bases at V and 4 bases at J, with 16 bases between. Germline V CDR1 and CDR2: MNHEY, SMNVEV (reference sequence). CDR3 residues: CASIPGRLGTEAFF. CDR3 nucleotides: TGTGCCAGCATTCCAGGGCGGTTGGGCACTGAAGCTTTCTTT.